Shown below are 11 T cell receptor beta chains from a single sample sequenced in a study of blood T cell repertoires in COVID-19. Assay used: immunoSEQ multiplex PCR; TCRdb lists only in-frame clones, some missing. The profile shows 100,000 or so clones, around 87% of them singletons. The sequenced sample was peripheral blood. The receptors here all came from a man in his fifties with active or convalescent COVID-19.

This chain links TRBV4-3 with TRBJ1-4; a possible D gene is TRBD1 (6 bases). Germline CDR1 and CDR2: LGHNA and YSLEER. Trimming pared 1 base from V and 7 bases from J, leaving 13 bases between. The CDR3 totals 15 residues. The chain's CDR3 is CASSQGGGLGEKLFF. Here the CDR3 DNA reads TGCGCCAGCAGCCAAGGGGGGGGGCTTGGTGAAAAACTGTTTTTT.

V gene TRBV10-3 combines with J gene TRBJ2-3, with 8 nucleotides matching TRBD1. This CDR3 region has 13 residues. The J segment lost 6 bases and the V segment lost 5 bases, leaving 4 bases of the junction unmatched. Germline lookup yields CDR1 ENHRY and CDR2 SYGVKD. In nucleotides, the CDR3 is TGTGCCATCAGTCAGGGGGCTGAGGATACGCAGTATTTT. Translation: CAISQGAEDTQYF.

The rearrangement uses TRBV12-3 or TRBV12-4 and TRBJ1-4; the D is unclear. Trimming left V 7 bases short and J 6 bases short, with 9 bases between. The CDR3 is made up of 12 amino acids. The CDR3 region is CASTGGYEKLFF. The CDR3, as DNA: TGTGCCAGCACCGGAGGGTATGAAAAACTGTTTTTT.

The DNA for the CDR3 is TGTGCCAGCAGATTGCGACAGGGAAGCACAGATACGCAGTATTTT. Encoded protein: CASRLRQGSTDTQYF. The rearrangement uses TRBV2 and TRBJ2-3; TRBD1 matches at 7 bases. Germline CDR1 reads SNHLY; CDR2 reads FYNNEI. The CDR3 runs 15 residues. V trimming: 6 bases; J trimming: 0 bases; junction bases outside the gene matches: 6. Looking up the rest from reference TRBV2 and TRBJ2-3 gives the full variable domain: EPEVTQTPSHQVTQMGQEVILRCVPISNHLYFYWYRQILGQKVEFLVSFYNNEISEKSEIFDDQFSVERPDGSNFTLKIRSTKLEDSAMYFCASRLRQGSTDTQYFGPGTRLTVL.

This chain joins TRBV6-1 and TRBJ2-5; 10 bases align to TRBD2. The CDR3 has 17 amino acids. The germline gives CDR1 MNHNS, CDR2 SASEGT. With V trimmed by 4 bases and J by 1 base, 9 bases remained unmatched. CDR3 protein: CASSGSSGGLSQETQYF. The CDR3 DNA sequence: TGTGCCAGCAGTGGCTCTAGCGGGGGCCTATCCCAAGAGACCCAGTACTTC.

V gene TRBV18 combines with J gene TRBJ2-5; weak D call: TRBD2 (6 bases). The CDR3 runs 17 residues. Trimming pared 0 bases from V and 5 bases from J, leaving 19 bases between. The germline CDR1 and CDR2 sequences are KGHSH and LQKENI. The CDR3 loop reads CASSPPDAGYSKETQYF. The CDR3 nucleotides are TGTGCCAGCTCACCACCTGACGCGGGGTACTCCAAGGAGACCCAGTACTTC.

Points on this clone: The sample holds other DNA sequences that translate to the same CDR3. The chain recombines TRBV7-9 with TRBJ2-5; weak D call: TRBD1 (6 bases). The V end lost 5 bases, the J end lost 1 base, and 11 bases lay between the germline ends. The germline gives CDR1 SEHNR, CDR2 FQNEAQ (reference sequence). The CDR3 spans 14 residues. DNA for the CDR3: TGTGCCAGCAGCCCCGGGACAACCCAAGAGACCCAGTACTTC. Protein sequence: CASSPGTTQETQYF.

The genes are TRBV12-3 or TRBV12-4 and TRBJ2-5; no reliable D call. V gave up 5 bases and J gave up 2 bases, with 6 bases separating them. The CDR3 extends over 12 amino acids. The CDR3 spells CASSPFQETQYF. DNA for the CDR3: TGTGCCAGCAGTCCATTTCAAGAGACCCAGTACTTC.

This rearrangement joins TRBV6-2 or TRBV6-3 to TRBJ2-3, with a tentative D call TRBD2 (5 bases). The CDR3 has 12 residues. Germline V gives CDR1 MNHEY, CDR2 SVGEGT. Trimming pared 5 bases from V and 3 bases from J, leaving 6 bases between. CDR3 region: CASSRETDTQYF. The CDR3 nucleotides are TGTGCCAGCAGTAGGGAGACAGATACGCAGTATTTT.

This rearrangement joins TRBV6-1 to TRBJ1-1; 7 bases align to TRBD1. Germline loops: CDR1 MNHNS, CDR2 SASEGT. V lost 1 base to trimming and J lost 7 bases; unmatched junction nucleotides: 3. The CDR3 runs 13 residues. The chain's CDR3 is CASSEDRDSEAFF. CDR3 coding DNA: TGTGCCAGCAGTGAAGACCGGGACAGTGAAGCTTTCTTT.

The chain is built from TRBV6-6 and TRBJ1-1; D gene uncertain. CDR1 is MNHNY and CDR2 is SVGAGI in the germline V gene (reference sequence). Trimming took 0 bases from V and 5 from J, leaving 13 bases between them. This CDR3 region has 15 residues. The CDR3 sequence is CASSYSISGGTEAFF. DNA of the CDR3: TGTGCCAGCAGTTACTCGATTTCCGGAGGGACTGAAGCTTTCTTT.